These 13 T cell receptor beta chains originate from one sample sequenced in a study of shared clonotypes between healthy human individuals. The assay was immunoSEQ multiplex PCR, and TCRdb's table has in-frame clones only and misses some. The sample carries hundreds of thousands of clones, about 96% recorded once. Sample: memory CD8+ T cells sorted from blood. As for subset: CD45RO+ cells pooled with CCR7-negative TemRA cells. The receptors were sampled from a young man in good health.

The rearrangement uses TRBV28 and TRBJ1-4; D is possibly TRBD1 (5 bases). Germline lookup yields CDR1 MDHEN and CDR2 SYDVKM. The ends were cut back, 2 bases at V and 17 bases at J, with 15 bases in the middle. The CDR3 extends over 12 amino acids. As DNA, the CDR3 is TGTGCCAGCAGTTTAGCTCTGGGACCCCAATTTTTT. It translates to CASSLALGPQFF.

The CDR3 loop reads CASSLFPGLSNQPQHF. CDR3 DNA: TGTGCCAGCAGCTTGTTCCCCGGACTAAGCAATCAGCCCCAGCATTTT. V usage is TRBV5-8 and J usage is TRBJ1-5; D not resolved. Germline V gene data show CDR1 as SGHTS and CDR2 as YDEGEE. The CDR3 totals 16 residues. V shed 1 base and J shed 1 base, with 12 bases lying between them.

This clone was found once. The CDR3 loop reads CASSRTGGSNTEAFF. The CDR3 coding sequence is TGTGCCAGCAGTAGGACAGGGGGCTCGAACACTGAAGCTTTCTTT. The gene calls are TRBV7-9 and TRBJ1-1; TRBD1 matches 11 bases. This CDR3 is 15 amino acids long. Per germline, CDR1 SEHNR and CDR2 FQNEAQ (reference sequence). Germline trimming cut 6 bases from V and 1 base from J; bases unmatched to any gene: 4.

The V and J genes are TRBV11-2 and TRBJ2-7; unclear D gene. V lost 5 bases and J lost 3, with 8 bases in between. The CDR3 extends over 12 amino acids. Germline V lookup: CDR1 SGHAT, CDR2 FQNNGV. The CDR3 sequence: CASSQDLYEQYF. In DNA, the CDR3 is TGTGCCAGCAGCCAGGATCTCTACGAGCAGTACTTC.

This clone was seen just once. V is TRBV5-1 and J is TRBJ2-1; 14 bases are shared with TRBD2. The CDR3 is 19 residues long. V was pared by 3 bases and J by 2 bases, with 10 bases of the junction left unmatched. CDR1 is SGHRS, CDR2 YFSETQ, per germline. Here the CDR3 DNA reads TGCGCCAGCAGCTATCGACTAGCGGGAGGGATACTTCCCTACAATGAGCAGTTCTTC. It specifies CASSYRLAGGILPYNEQFF.

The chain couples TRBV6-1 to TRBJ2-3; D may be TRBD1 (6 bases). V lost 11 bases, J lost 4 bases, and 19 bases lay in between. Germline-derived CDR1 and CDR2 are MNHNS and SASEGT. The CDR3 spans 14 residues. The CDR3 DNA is TGTGCCTCAAGAAGGGCACAGGGCTCAGATACGCAGTATTTT. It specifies CASRRAQGSDTQYF.

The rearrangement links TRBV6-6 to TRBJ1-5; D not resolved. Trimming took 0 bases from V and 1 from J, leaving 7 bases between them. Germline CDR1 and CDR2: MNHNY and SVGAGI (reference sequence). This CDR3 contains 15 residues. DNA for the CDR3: TGTGCCAGCAGTTACTCGATAGGGAGCAATCAGCCCCAGCATTTT. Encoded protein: CASSYSIGSNQPQHF.

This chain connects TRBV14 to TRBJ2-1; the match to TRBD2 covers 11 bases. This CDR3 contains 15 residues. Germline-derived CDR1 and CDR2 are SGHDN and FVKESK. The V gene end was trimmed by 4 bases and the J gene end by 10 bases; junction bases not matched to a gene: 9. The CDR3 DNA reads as TGTGCCAGCAGCCCGACTAGCGGGATCTTCGACGAGCAGTTCTTC. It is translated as CASSPTSGIFDEQFF. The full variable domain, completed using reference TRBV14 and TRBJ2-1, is EAGVTQFPSHSVIEKGQTVTLRCDPISGHDNLYWYRRVMGKEIKFLLHFVKESKQDESGMPNNRFLAERTGGTYSTLKVQPAELEDSGVYFCASSPTSGIFDEQFFGPGTRLTVL.

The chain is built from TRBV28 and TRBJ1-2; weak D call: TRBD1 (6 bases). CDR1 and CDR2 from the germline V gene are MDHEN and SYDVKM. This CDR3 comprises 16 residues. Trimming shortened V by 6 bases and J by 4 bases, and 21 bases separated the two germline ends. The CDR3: CASSHPVQGGIYGYTF. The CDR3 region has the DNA TGTGCCAGCAGCCACCCAGTACAGGGAGGGATCTATGGCTACACCTTC.

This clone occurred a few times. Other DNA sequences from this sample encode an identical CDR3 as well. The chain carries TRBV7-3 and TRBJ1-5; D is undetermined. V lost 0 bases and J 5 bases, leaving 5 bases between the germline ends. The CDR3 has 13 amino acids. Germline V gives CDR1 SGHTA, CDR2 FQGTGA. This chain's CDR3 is CASSLTPYQPQHF. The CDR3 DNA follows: TGTGCCAGCAGCTTAACACCCTATCAGCCCCAGCATTTT.

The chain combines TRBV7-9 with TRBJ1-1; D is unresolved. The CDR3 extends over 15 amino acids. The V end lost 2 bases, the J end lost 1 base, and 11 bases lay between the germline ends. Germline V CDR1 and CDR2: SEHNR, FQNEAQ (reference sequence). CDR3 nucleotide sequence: TGTGCCAGCAGCTTATTCGGGGAACCGAACACTGAAGCTTTCTTT. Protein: CASSLFGEPNTEAFF.

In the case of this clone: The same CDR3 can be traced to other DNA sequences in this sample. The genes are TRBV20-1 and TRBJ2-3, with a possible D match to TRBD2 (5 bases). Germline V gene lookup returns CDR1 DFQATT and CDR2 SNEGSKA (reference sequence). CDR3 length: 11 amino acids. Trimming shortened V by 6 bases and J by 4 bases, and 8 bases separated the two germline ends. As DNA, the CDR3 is TGCAGTGCCTTGAGGGCAGATACGCAGTATTTT. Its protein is CSALRADTQYF.

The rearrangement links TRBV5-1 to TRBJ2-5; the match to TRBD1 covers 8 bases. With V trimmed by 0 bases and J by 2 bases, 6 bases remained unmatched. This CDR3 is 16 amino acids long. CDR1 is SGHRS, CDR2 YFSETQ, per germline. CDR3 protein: CASSLARDRRQETQYF. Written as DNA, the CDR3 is TGCGCCAGCAGCTTGGCGAGGGACAGGAGACAAGAGACCCAGTACTTC. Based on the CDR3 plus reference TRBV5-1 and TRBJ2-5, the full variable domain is KAGVTQTPRYLIKTRGQQVTLSCSPISGHRSVSWYQQTPGQGLQFLFEYFSETQRNKGNFPGRFSGRQFSNSRSEMNVSTLELGDSALYLCASSLARDRRQETQYFGPGTRLLVL.